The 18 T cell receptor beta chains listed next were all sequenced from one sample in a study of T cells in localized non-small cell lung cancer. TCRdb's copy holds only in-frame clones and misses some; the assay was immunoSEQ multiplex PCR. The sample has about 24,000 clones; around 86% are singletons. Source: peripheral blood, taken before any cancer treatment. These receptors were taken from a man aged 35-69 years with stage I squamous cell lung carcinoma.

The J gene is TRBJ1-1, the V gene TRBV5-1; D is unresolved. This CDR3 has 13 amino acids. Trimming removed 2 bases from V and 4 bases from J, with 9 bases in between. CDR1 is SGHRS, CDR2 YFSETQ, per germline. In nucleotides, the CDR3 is TGCGCCAGCAGCTTTACAGCAATCACTGAAGCTTTCTTT. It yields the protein CASSFTAITEAFF.

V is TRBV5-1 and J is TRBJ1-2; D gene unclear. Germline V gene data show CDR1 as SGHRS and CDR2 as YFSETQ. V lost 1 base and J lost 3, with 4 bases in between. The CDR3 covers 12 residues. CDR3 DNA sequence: TGCGCCAGCAGCTTGAATTACTATGGCTACACCTTC. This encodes CASSLNYYGYTF.

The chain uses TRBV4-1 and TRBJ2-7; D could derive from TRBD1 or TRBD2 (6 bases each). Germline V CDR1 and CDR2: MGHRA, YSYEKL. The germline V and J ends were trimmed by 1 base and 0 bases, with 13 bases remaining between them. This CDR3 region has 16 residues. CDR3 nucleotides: TGCGCCAGCAGCCAAGTGACGGGGGCAGACTCCTACGAGCAGTACTTC. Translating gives CASSQVTGADSYEQYF.

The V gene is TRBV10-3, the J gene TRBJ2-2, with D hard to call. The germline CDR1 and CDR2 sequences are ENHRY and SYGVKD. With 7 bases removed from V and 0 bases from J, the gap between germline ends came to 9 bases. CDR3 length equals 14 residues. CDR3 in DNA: TGTGCCATCACGGCCGGACCGAACACCGGGGAGCTGTTTTTT. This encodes CAITAGPNTGELFF.

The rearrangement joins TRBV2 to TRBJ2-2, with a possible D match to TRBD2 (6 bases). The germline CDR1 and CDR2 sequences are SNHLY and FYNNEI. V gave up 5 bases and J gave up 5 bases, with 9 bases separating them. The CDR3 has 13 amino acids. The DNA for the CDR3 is TGTGCCAGCAGTCGGACTAAAACCGGGGAGCTGTTTTTT. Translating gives CASSRTKTGELFF.

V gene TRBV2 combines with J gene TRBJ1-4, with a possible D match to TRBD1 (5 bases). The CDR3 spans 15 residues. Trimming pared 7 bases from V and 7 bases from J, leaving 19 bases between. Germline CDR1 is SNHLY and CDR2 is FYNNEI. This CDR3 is CASNRDPGATEKLFF. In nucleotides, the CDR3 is TGTGCCAGCAACCGGGACCCCGGGGCGACTGAAAAACTGTTTTTT.

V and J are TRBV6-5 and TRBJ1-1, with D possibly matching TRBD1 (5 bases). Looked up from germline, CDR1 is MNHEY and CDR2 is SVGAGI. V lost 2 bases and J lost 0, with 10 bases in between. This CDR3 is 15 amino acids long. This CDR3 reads CASSYGGGLNTEAFF. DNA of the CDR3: TGTGCCAGCAGTTACGGGGGGGGGTTGAACACTGAAGCTTTCTTT.

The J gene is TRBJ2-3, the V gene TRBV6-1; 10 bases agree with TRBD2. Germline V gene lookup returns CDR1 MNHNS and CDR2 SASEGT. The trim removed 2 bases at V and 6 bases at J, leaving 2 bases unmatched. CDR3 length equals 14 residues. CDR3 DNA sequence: TGTGCCAGCAGTGAAACTAGCGGGGCTGATACGCAGTATTTT. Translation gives CASSETSGADTQYF.

DNA of the CDR3: TGTGCCAGCCTACAGGGGCTTGACACTGAAGCTTTCTTT. Its translation: CASLQGLDTEAFF. V gene TRBV18 combines with J gene TRBJ1-1, with 7 bases matching TRBD1. This CDR3 comprises 13 residues. With 8 bases clipped from V and 3 bases from J, the junction kept 6 bases outside the gene matches. CDR1 is KGHSH and CDR2 is LQKENI in the germline V gene.

CDR3 loop: CAISTGGVFSSGYTF. In nucleotides, the CDR3 is TGTGCCATCAGTACAGGGGGCGTCTTTTCCTCCGGCTACACCTTC. The gene calls are TRBV10-3 and TRBJ1-2; TRBD1 matches 9 bases. The CDR3 contains 15 residues. The J segment lost 8 bases and the V segment lost 5 bases, leaving 12 bases of the junction unmatched. Germline lookup yields CDR1 ENHRY and CDR2 SYGVKD.

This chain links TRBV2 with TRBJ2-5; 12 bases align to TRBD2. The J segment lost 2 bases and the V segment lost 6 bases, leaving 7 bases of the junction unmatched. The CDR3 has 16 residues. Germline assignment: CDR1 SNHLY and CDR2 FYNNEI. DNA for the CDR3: TGTGCCAGCAGAACTCCTAGCGGGGGGGGACAAGAGACCCAGTACTTC. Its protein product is CASRTPSGGGQETQYF. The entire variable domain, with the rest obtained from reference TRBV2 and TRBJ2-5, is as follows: EPEVTQTPSHQVTQMGQEVILRCVPISNHLYFYWYRQILGQKVEFLVSFYNNEISEKSEIFDDQFSVERPDGSNFTLKIRSTKLEDSAMYFCASRTPSGGGQETQYFGPGTRLLVL.

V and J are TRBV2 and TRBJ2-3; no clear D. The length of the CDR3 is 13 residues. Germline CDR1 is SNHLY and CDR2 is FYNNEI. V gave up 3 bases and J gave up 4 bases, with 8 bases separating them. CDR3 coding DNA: TGTGCCAGCAGTGATGCGGTTCCAGATACGCAGTATTTT. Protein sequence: CASSDAVPDTQYF.

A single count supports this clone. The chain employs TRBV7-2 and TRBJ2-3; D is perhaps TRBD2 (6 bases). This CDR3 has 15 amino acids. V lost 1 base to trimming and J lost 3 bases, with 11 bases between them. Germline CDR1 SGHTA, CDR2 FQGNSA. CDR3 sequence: CASSLVVGRTDTQYF. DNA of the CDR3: TGTGCCAGCAGCTTAGTGGTGGGGAGGACAGATACGCAGTATTTT.

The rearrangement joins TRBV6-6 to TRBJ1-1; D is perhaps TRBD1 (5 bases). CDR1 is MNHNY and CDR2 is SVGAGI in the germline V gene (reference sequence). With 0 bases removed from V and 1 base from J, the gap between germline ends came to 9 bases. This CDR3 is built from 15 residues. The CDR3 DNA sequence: TGTGCCAGCAGTTACTCGGAGGGGTGGAACACTGAAGCTTTCTTT. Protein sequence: CASSYSEGWNTEAFF.

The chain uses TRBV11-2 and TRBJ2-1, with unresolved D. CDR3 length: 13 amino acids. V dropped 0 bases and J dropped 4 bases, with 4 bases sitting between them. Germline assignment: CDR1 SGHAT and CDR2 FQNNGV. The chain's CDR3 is CASSLDRYNEQFF. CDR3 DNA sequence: TGTGCCAGCAGCTTAGACAGATACAATGAGCAGTTCTTC.

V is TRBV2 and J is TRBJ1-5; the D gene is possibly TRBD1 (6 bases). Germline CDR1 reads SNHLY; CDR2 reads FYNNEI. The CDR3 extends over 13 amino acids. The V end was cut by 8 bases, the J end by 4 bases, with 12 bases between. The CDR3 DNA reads TGTGCCAGCGGGGGGCAACAGAATCAGCCCCAGCATTTT. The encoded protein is CASGGQQNQPQHF.

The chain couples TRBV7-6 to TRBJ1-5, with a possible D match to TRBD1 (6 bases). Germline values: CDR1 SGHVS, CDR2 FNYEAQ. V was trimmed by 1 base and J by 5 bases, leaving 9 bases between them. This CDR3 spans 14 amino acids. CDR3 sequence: CASSLVQGDQPQHF. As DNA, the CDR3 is TGTGCCAGCAGCTTAGTACAGGGTGATCAGCCCCAGCATTTT.

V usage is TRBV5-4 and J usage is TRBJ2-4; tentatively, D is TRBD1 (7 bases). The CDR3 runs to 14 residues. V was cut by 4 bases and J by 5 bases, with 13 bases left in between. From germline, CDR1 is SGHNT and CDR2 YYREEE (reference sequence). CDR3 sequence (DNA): TGTGCCAGCAGCCCTCAGGGGGGCGAAAACATTCAGTACTTC. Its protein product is CASSPQGGENIQYF.